These T cell receptor beta chains were read from a single sample in a study of long-term antiretroviral therapy in people with HIV. Data came from immunoSEQ multiplex PCR; TCRdb stores just in-frame clones and leaves some out. The sample includes some 33,000 clones, about 96% of them seen just once. The sequencing here drew on unsorted PBMCs, taken approximately 6.5 years after starting antiretroviral therapy. These receptors were collected from a man aged 30 to 45 with HIV. Each CDR3 is given with its conserved first and last residue. The D gene is left open where the match is weak. Expanded clones are given a class, and other clones once, few, many or no size at all.

J,length,size,D,V,DNA,CDR3
TRBJ2-7,14,NA,TRBD1,TRBV9,TGTGCCAGCAGCCTAGGGGACAGAGCTCGCGAGCAGTACTTC,CASSLGDRAREQYF
TRBJ1-1,17,NA,TRBD1,TRBV7-8,TGTGCCCTATACTCCCTAGAGTCCGGGACAGAAAACACTGAAGCTTTCTTT,CALYSLESGTENTEAFF
TRBJ2-7,13,NA,TRBD1,TRBV19,TGTGCCAGTAAGCGGACAGGCAGCTACGAGCAGTACTTC,CASKRTGSYEQYF
TRBJ1-1,14,NA,NA,TRBV28,TGTGCCAGCAGTTTATCGCCGGTGAACACTGAAGCTTTCTTT,CASSLSPVNTEAFF
TRBJ1-5,14,NA,NA,TRBV9,TGTGCCAGCAGCGCGACGCCCCTGTCGGAGCCCCAGCATTTT,CASSATPLSEPQHF
TRBJ2-3,13,once,NA,TRBV18,TGTGCCAGCTCACCCAACCCCACAGATACGCAGTATTTT,CASSPNPTDTQYF
TRBJ1-5,16,NA,NA,TRBV4-1,TGCGCCAGCAGCCCCGAGGGGGGTGGGGGCAATCAGCCCCAGCATTTT,CASSPEGGGGNQPQHF
TRBJ2-3,20,NA,TRBD2,TRBV5-8,TGTGCCAGCAGTTCCGAATGGGGTAGCGGGAGGTTCGTGGGCACAGATACGCAGTATTTT,CASSSEWGSGRFVGTDTQYF
TRBJ1-6,15,NA,NA,TRBV5-1,TGCGCCAGCAGCTTGGGGGGGGCCACGAATTCACCCCTCCACTTT,CASSLGGATNSPLHF
TRBJ2-3,18,NA,TRBD2,TRBV7-3,TGTGCCAGCAGCTTAAAGGGGACTAGCGGGGGCCGAGTAGATACGCAGTATTTT,CASSLKGTSGGRVDTQYF
TRBJ2-4,13,once,NA,TRBV14,TGTGCCAGCAGCCAGGCTAGCGTGGGCATTCAGTACTTC,CASSQASVGIQYF
TRBJ2-7,16,few,TRBD1,TRBV18,TGTGCCAGCTCACCAGAAGTCGGGACAGGGACGTACGAGCAGTACTTC,CASSPEVGTGTYEQYF
TRBJ2-3,14,NA,TRBD1,TRBV27,TGTGCCAGCAGCCCCGAGGGGGCCGAAGATACGCAGTATTTT,CASSPEGAEDTQYF
TRBJ1-2,13,once,NA,TRBV12-5,TGTGCTAGTGGAACAAGGGAAAGCTATGGCTACACCTTC,CASGTRESYGYTF
TRBJ1-6,15,NA,NA,TRBV9,TGTGCCAGCAGCGTGGGGGCTTCCTATAATTCACCCCTCCACTTT,CASSVGASYNSPLHF
TRBJ2-7,13,NA,NA,TRBV7-9,TGTGCCAGCAGCTTATTCCCCGCCTACGAGCAGTACTTC,CASSLFPAYEQYF
TRBJ2-4,15,once,TRBD1,TRBV25-1,TGTGCCAGCAGTGGACAGGGAGTGGACAAAAACATTCAGTACTTC,CASSGQGVDKNIQYF
TRBJ2-7,16,once,TRBD2,TRBV11-1,TGTGCCAGCAGCCCCACCCCGCGACTAGCCTACTACGAGCAGTACTTC,CASSPTPRLAYYEQYF
TRBJ2-5,11,NA,NA,TRBV6-5,TGTGCCAGCAGACGGCTAGAGACCCAGTACTTC,CASRRLETQYF
TRBJ2-3,20,NA,TRBD2,TRBV2,TGTGCCAGCAGTGACGGCAAAGGGACTAGCGGGAGAGCGAGCACAGATACGCAGTATTTT,CASSDGKGTSGRASTDTQYF
TRBJ1-1,16,NA,NA,TRBV7-9,TGTGCCAGCAGCTTAGCTGGTTTAGGTTCGAGTAATGAAGCTTTCTTT,CASSLAGLGSSNEAFF
TRBJ1-2,13,NA,TRBD1,TRBV9,TGTGCCAGCAGCGTACAAGGGACAGGGCGCTACACCTTC,CASSVQGTGRYTF
TRBJ1-2,14,once,NA,TRBV15,TGTGCCACCAGCAGAGGGGGGAATAACTATGGCTACACCTTC,CATSRGGNNYGYTF
TRBJ2-5,16,NA,NA,TRBV7-9,TGTGCCAGCAGCGCCCGAGGGGATTTTGGGGAAGAGACCCAGTACTTC,CASSARGDFGEETQYF
TRBJ1-2,13,NA,TRBD1,TRBV10-2,TGCGCCAGCAAGAGCCTGACAGGGGGCGGCTACACCTTC,CASKSLTGGGYTF
TRBJ1-2,14,NA,NA,TRBV4-2,TGTGCCAGCAGCCACCTATCCCCTTCGGAAGGCTACACCTTC,CASSHLSPSEGYTF
TRBJ2-7,12,NA,NA,TRBV4-2,TGTGCCAGCAGCCCACGGGGTAACGAGCAGTACTTC,CASSPRGNEQYF
TRBJ1-2,13,NA,NA,TRBV6-6,TGTGCCAGCAATTCCTTGGAGGGGGTTGGCTACACCTTC,CASNSLEGVGYTF
TRBJ1-6,14,NA,NA,TRBV10-3,TGTGCCACAGGGGAGAGCTCCTATAATTCACCCCTCCACTTT,CATGESSYNSPLHF
TRBJ2-7,15,NA,TRBD1,TRBV4-3,TGCGCCAGCAGCCAAGCCCGGGACAGGTTCTACGAGCAGTACTTC,CASSQARDRFYEQYF
TRBJ1-5,13,NA,NA,TRBV4-3,TGCGCCAGCAGCCAAGATGGGGGCCAGCCCCAGCATTTT,CASSQDGGQPQHF
TRBJ1-2,13,NA,NA,TRBV28,TGTGCCACCCAAGACGGGGGTACCTATGGCTACACCTTC,CATQDGGTYGYTF
TRBJ1-1,13,NA,NA,TRBV10-3,TGTGCCATCAGTGAGTCGGGTAACACTGAAGCTTTCTTT,CAISESGNTEAFF
TRBJ1-6,14,NA,NA,TRBV30,TGTGCCTGGAGTGTACTTGGTGTTAATTCACCCCTCCACTTT,CAWSVLGVNSPLHF
TRBJ2-1,17,NA,NA,TRBV7-9,TGTGCCAGCAGCTTAGACCGCTACAGGGAACGGGACAATGAGCAGTTCTTC,CASSLDRYRERDNEQFF
TRBJ2-2,16,NA,TRBD1,TRBV5-1,TGCGCCAGCAGCCCAACAGGGGGCGATGTAACCGGGGAGCTGTTTTTT,CASSPTGGDVTGELFF
TRBJ1-2,14,NA,TRBD1,TRBV29-1,TGCAGCGTGCCGGGACAGGGGGCTAACTATGGCTACACCTTC,CSVPGQGANYGYTF
TRBJ2-3,13,NA,NA,TRBV29-1,TGCAGCGTTGGGCGGCCAGCGACAGATACGCAGTATTTT,CSVGRPATDTQYF
TRBJ2-3,12,NA,TRBD2,TRBV7-3,TGTGCCAGCAGCTCACTAGCGGGGGAACGGTATTTT,CASSSLAGERYF
TRBJ2-3,14,NA,TRBD2,TRBV7-3,TGTGCCAGCAGCTTAGCGGGGGGGTTCAATACGCAGTATTTT,CASSLAGGFNTQYF